Listed below are T cell receptor beta chains from one sample, sequenced in a study of T-cell memory formation after mild COVID-19. TCRdb analysed the 5' RACE reads with MiXCR anew, one entry per CDR3 protein. Of roughly 510,000 distinct CDR3 sequences listed, 15% to 20% are singletons. The sequencing sample was made of PBMCs or a T cell subset sorted from them (not recorded which). These receptors all stem from an adult woman who had mild COVID-19 (a few samples of this study predate the infection). Cell type and time point are not known. Both conserved end residues are part of each CDR3. The D gene is left open where the match is weak. The size of a clone is reported for some rows only, either as once, few or many, or as a class for expanded clones.

DNA: TGTGCCAGCAGTTTTGGAGGTCGGATCTACAATGAGCAGTTCTTC; CDR3: CASSFGGRIYNEQFF; size: -; D: -; J: TRBJ2-1; V: TRBV27
DNA: TGCGCCAGCAGCCCAAATCTGAGCTGGAGGGGCGGGACCCAGTACTTC; CDR3: CASSPNLSWRGGTQYF; size: -; D: -; J: TRBJ2-5; V: TRBV4-1
DNA: TGCAGTGCTAGAATAGCGGGGGGGCGAAATGAGCAGTTCTTC; CDR3: CSARIAGGRNEQFF; size: -; D: TRBD2; J: TRBJ2-1; V: TRBV20-1
DNA: TGCGCCAGCAGCTCACTAGCGGGGGCCACCTACAATGAGCAGTTCTTC; CDR3: CASSSLAGATYNEQFF; size: -; D: TRBD2; J: TRBJ2-1; V: TRBV5-1
DNA: TGTGCCAGCAGTAAAAGGGGATTGGGCACCGGGGAGCTGTTTTTT; CDR3: CASSKRGLGTGELFF; size: many; D: -; J: TRBJ2-2; V: TRBV25-1
DNA: TGTGCCAGCAGCCCTTACAGGACCCTTAACACTGAAGCTTTCTTT; CDR3: CASSPYRTLNTEAFF; size: -; D: -; J: TRBJ1-1; V: TRBV11-2
DNA: TGCGCCAGCAGCTGGGCTAGCGGGGGGGAAGATACGCAGTATTTT; CDR3: CASSWASGGEDTQYF; size: -; D: TRBD2; J: TRBJ2-3; V: TRBV5-1
DNA: TGTGCCTGGAGTGGACAGTCTCACACTGAAGCTTTCTTT; CDR3: CAWSGQSHTEAFF; size: -; D: -; J: TRBJ1-1; V: TRBV30
DNA: TGTGCCAGCAGTGTCGGGTCAGAAGTCGGGGAGACCCAGTACTTC; CDR3: CASSVGSEVGETQYF; size: -; D: -; J: TRBJ2-5; V: TRBV12-3/TRBV12-4
DNA: TGTGCCAGCAACCTAGAGGGTTTAGCCAAAAACATTCAGTACTTC; CDR3: CASNLEGLAKNIQYF; size: -; D: -; J: TRBJ2-4; V: TRBV12-3/TRBV12-4
DNA: TGTGCCAGCAGTTTAAAGACTAGCGGGAGGGCCGGGGACAAGGAGCAGTTCTTC; CDR3: CASSLKTSGRAGDKEQFF; size: -; D: TRBD2; J: TRBJ2-1; V: TRBV12-3/TRBV12-4
DNA: TGCGCCAGCAGCCAAGAGGCTTCAGGGGAAGAAAAACTGTTTTTT; CDR3: CASSQEASGEEKLFF; size: few; D: -; J: TRBJ1-4; V: TRBV4-3
DNA: TGCGCCAGCAGCCCAGGGACAGGACCCCTCCACTTT; CDR3: CASSPGTGPLHF; size: many; D: TRBD1; J: TRBJ1-6; V: TRBV5-1
DNA: TGTGCCAGCAGCCAAGACCCGGGATCCTACAATGAGCAGTTCTTC; CDR3: CASSQDPGSYNEQFF; size: many; D: -; J: TRBJ2-1; V: TRBV4-2
DNA: TGTGCCAGCAGCCAAGTCGGCGGGGGTAGGGGCGAGCAGTACTTC; CDR3: CASSQVGGGRGEQYF; size: few; D: TRBD2; J: TRBJ2-7; V: TRBV3-1
DNA: TGTGCCAGCAGCTCGACAGGGGCCCTGTTTAGGGAAAAACTGTTTTTT; CDR3: CASSSTGALFREKLFF; size: -; D: TRBD1; J: TRBJ1-4; V: TRBV7-9
DNA: TGTGCCAGCACCTTCCGGTCAGCCTACGAGCAGTACTTC; CDR3: CASTFRSAYEQYF; size: -; D: -; J: TRBJ2-7; V: TRBV11-2
DNA: TGTGCCAGCAGCTTAGGACAGGGGACCGGTGAGCAGTTCTTC; CDR3: CASSLGQGTGEQFF; size: -; D: TRBD1; J: TRBJ2-1; V: TRBV13
DNA: TGTGCCAGCAGCCCAGGACAGGGGGAATACAATGAGCAGTTCTTC; CDR3: CASSPGQGEYNEQFF; size: -; D: TRBD1; J: TRBJ2-1; V: TRBV7-9
DNA: TGTGCCAGCAGTTTGGGACAGGGGGCCCCCTACGAGCAGTACTTC; CDR3: CASSLGQGAPYEQYF; size: few; D: TRBD1; J: TRBJ2-7; V: TRBV12-3/TRBV12-4
DNA: TGCGCCAGCAGCTTTGGCCAGGGGAACACCGGGGAGCTGTTTTTT; CDR3: CASSFGQGNTGELFF; size: many; D: -; J: TRBJ2-2; V: TRBV5-1
DNA: TGCGCCAGCAGCCAGGAAGGCGGCGGGGGAGTCAAAGAGCAGTTCTTC; CDR3: CASSQEGGGGVKEQFF; size: many; D: TRBD2; J: TRBJ2-1; V: TRBV4-1